This T cell receptor (beta chain) stems from a study of Graves' ophthalmopathy and Graves' hyperthyroidism. The wider study: Peripheral blood was gathered at the point of initial diagnosis, before any treatment started. Notes on the study in general: A model of 13 signatures distinguished ophthalmopathy from stable hyperthyroidism at approximately 90% sensitivity and 70% to 84% specificity. Most thyroid-expanded clonotypes exceeding 0.001 frequency were also found in blood.

The sample holds many counts of this clonotype. Its antigen is unknown. The study amplified TCR beta CDR3 regions using RNA transcripts. RT-PCR in the first round used HTBI primers; a second-round multiplex PCR followed. TCRdb passed the multiplex PCR reads through MiXCR, listing each CDR3 protein once. Among roughly 480,000 distinct CDR3 sequences listed, over 13% were seen once. Ophthalmopathy in the donors was of moderate-to-severe activity, with CAS ≥3, NOSPECS ≥4 and duration under 3 months. Looked up from germline, CDR1 is MGHDK and CDR2 is SYGVNS. The ends lost 0 bases at V and 7 bases at J; junction bases unmatched: 6. CDR3 length equals 14 residues.

V and J are TRBV25-1 and TRBJ2-7; 7 bases are shared with TRBD1. The sequence came from a woman aged 30 to 39 with Graves' ophthalmopathy. The specimen was blood. The CDR3 is CASSEYDRVREQYF. DNA of the CDR3: TGTGCCAGCAGTGAATATGACAGGGTGAGGGAGCAGTACTTC.